This TCR beta chain is drawn from a study of blood T cell repertoires in COVID-19. Germline CDR1 reads MNHEY; CDR2 reads SMNVEV (reference sequence). The ends were cut back, 3 bases at V and 6 bases at J, with 11 bases in the middle. CDR3 length equals 13 residues. Measured with immunoSEQ multiplex PCR; TCRdb has only the in-frame clones, and not every one. The sample contains over 300,000 clones, around 90% of which appear only once. This sequence joins TRBV27 and TRBJ1-2; weak D call: TRBD1 (5 bases). Specimen: peripheral blood. The clonotype originates from a man aged 35 to 55 with acute or convalescent COVID-19. The CDR3 loop reads CASSLGRADGYTF. In DNA form, the CDR3 reads TGTGCCAGCAGTTTGGGCAGGGCCGATGGCTACACCTTC.